The 16 T cell receptor beta chains below come from one sample, sequenced in a study of vaccination and CD4 T cells after COVID-19. Treatment: roughly ten-day PBMC culture with coronavirus spike peptide pools or control peptides (ViraFEST assay). No antigen is known for these receptors. Researchers used the Oncomine TCR Beta short-read assay to sequence DNA from cultured CD4+ T cells. TCRdb re-analysed the PCR reads in MiXCR, keeping a single row per CDR3 protein. This table has 15,000 to 20,000 distinct CDR3 sequences, roughly 29% appearing once. Sequenced: cultured CD4+ T cells from blood. The receptors stem from a human donor with COVID-19.

The rearrangement joins TRBV5-8 to TRBJ1-6; 10 nucleotides match TRBD1. Germline CDR1 SGHTS, CDR2 YDEGEE. This CDR3 is built from 16 residues. V dropped 0 bases and J dropped 6; count of bases not matched to a gene: 3. This CDR3 is CASSLGDRGGNSPLHF. The CDR3 nucleotides read TGTGCCAGCAGCTTGGGGGACAGGGGCGGTAATTCACCCCTCCACTTT.

This clonotype was seen only a few times. The gene calls are TRBV5-5 and TRBJ2-5; TRBD2 aligns across 8 bases. The CDR3 spans 11 residues. Per germline, CDR1 SGHKS and CDR2 YYEKEE (reference sequence). With 4 bases clipped from V and 8 bases from J, the junction kept 1 base outside the gene matches. CDR3 nucleotides: TGTGCCAGCAGCGGGACTAGTACCCAGTACTTC. Translation: CASSGTSTQYF.

This clonotype was seen more than once but under ten times. V gene TRBV11-3 combines with J gene TRBJ1-1, with D hard to call. V was shortened by 0 bases and J by 1 base, with 6 bases between the two germline ends. The length of the CDR3 is 14 residues. Germline-derived CDR1 and CDR2 are SGHNT and YENEEA. The CDR3 is CASSLDLGNTEAFF. The CDR3 region has the DNA TGTGCCAGCAGCTTAGATCTGGGGAACACTGAAGCTTTCTTT.

The V call is TRBV7-2, the J call TRBJ2-1; TRBD2 agrees at 9 bases. The trim removed 1 base at V and 7 bases at J, leaving 8 bases unmatched. Germline V gene lookup returns CDR1 SGHTA and CDR2 FQGNSA. There are 16 residues in the CDR3. CDR3 region: CASSLGGGAVENEQFF. DNA for the CDR3: TGTGCCAGCAGCTTAGGCGGGGGGGCCGTTGAAAATGAGCAGTTCTTC.

The chain combines TRBV28 with TRBJ1-2; D remains ambiguous. This CDR3 has 13 amino acids. Trimming removed 2 bases at V and 2 bases at J, with 6 bases between. The V gene's germline CDR1 is MDHEN and CDR2 SYDVKM. CDR3 loop: CASSLGANYGYTF. CDR3 nucleotide sequence: TGTGCCAGCAGTTTAGGAGCAAACTATGGCTACACCTTC.

The table lists this clonotype with a few counts. The chain combines TRBV6-1 with TRBJ1-1; D is ambiguous. The ends were cut back, 6 bases at V and 0 bases at J, with 11 bases in the middle. The CDR3 length is 14 residues. Germline CDR1 and CDR2: MNHNS and SASEGT. For the CDR3, the DNA is TGTGCCAGCAGAGAAAACAGCGTGAACACTGAAGCTTTCTTT. It specifies CASRENSVNTEAFF.

This clonotype was seen a few times. The chain is built from TRBV7-8 and TRBJ1-5; D may be TRBD1 (5 bases). The CDR3 has 14 residues. V lost 2 bases, J lost 4 bases, and 9 bases lay in between. Germline CDR1 is SGHVS and CDR2 is FQNEAQ. The CDR3 sequence: CASSLLRGNQPQHF. The CDR3 DNA is TGTGCCAGCAGCTTATTAAGGGGAAATCAGCCCCAGCATTTT.

This clonotype was counted between two and nine times. The chain has TRBV28 and TRBJ1-3; TRBD1 aligns across 10 bases. Germline CDR1 reads MDHEN; CDR2 reads SYDVKM. V shed 7 bases and J 1 base; nucleotides not matched to a gene: 4. This CDR3 comprises 15 residues. CDR3 bases: TGTGCCAGCATCGACAGGGGGCTGTCTGGAAACACCATATATTTT. Protein product: CASIDRGLSGNTIYF.

This clonotype has a handful of counts. V is TRBV7-8 and J is TRBJ1-1; D unclear. This CDR3 has 15 residues. Looked up from germline, CDR1 is SGHVS and CDR2 is FQNEAQ. The ends were cut back, 7 bases at V and 3 bases at J, with 18 bases in the middle. The CDR3 spells CASTFLLGTDTEAFF. CDR3 DNA sequence: TGTGCCAGCACCTTTCTGTTAGGCACGGACACTGAAGCTTTCTTT.

The chain recombines TRBV11-2 with TRBJ1-4, with TRBD1 matching 9 bases. The CDR3 has 14 amino acids. V was pared by 2 bases and J by 10 bases, with 5 bases of the junction left unmatched. In germline, CDR1 is SGHAT, CDR2 FQNNGV. In DNA, the CDR3 is TGTGCCAGCAGCTTACCGGGACAGGGAGCAAAACTGTTTTTT. It codes for CASSLPGQGAKLFF.

This clonotype was observed a handful of times. The genes are TRBV19 and TRBJ1-4, with unresolved D. Trimming took 2 bases from V and 5 from J, leaving 12 bases between them. Germline CDR1 is LNHDA and CDR2 is SQIVND (reference sequence). The CDR3 extends over 15 amino acids. Here the CDR3 reads CASSIFPNGNEKLFF. The CDR3 DNA reads TGTGCCAGTAGTATATTCCCAAACGGGAATGAAAAACTGTTTTTT.

This clonotype has more than one count but fewer than ten. V and J are TRBV7-9 and TRBJ1-3; TRBD1 matches at 11 bases. The CDR3 consists of 13 residues. Germline assignment: CDR1 SEHNR and CDR2 FQNEAQ (reference sequence). With V trimmed by 11 bases and J by 8 bases, 8 bases remained unmatched. The CDR3 DNA is TGTGCCGTACGGGACAGGGGGATATACACCATATATTTT. Translation gives CAVRDRGIYTIYF.

The rearrangement uses TRBV11-2 and TRBJ2-7; no firm D call. The V end lost 5 bases, the J end lost 7 bases, and 12 bases lay between the germline ends. Germline V gives CDR1 SGHAT, CDR2 FQNNGV. CDR3 size: 12 residues. The CDR3 nucleotides are TGTGCCAGCAGCAACCAAAGAGCGGAGCAGTACTTC. This translates into CASSNQRAEQYF.

The chain combines TRBV21-1 with TRBJ1-1; TRBD1 is the table's D call, not checked against the DNA. TRBV21-1 is reported as a pseudogene. The CDR3 is made up of 13 amino acids. For the CDR3, the DNA is TGTGCCAGCGACGACAGAAAGAACACTGAAGCTTTCTTT. It translates to CASDDRKNTEAFF.

V is TRBV19 and J is TRBJ2-3; no clear D. Trimming stripped 6 bases from V and 4 bases from J, with 8 bases between. The CDR3 sequence is 12 residues long. The germline CDR1 and CDR2 sequences are LNHDA and SQIVND (reference sequence). CDR3 loop: CASRGLPDTQYF. The CDR3 region has the DNA TGTGCCAGTAGGGGTTTGCCAGATACGCAGTATTTT. Together with reference TRBV19 and TRBJ2-3, the CDR3 gives the full variable domain: DGGITQSPKYLFRKEGQNVTLSCEQNLNHDAMYWYRQDPGQGLRLIYYSQIVNDFQKGDIAEGYSVSREKKESFPLTVTSAQKNPTAFYLCASRGLPDTQYFGPGTRLTVL.

The chain is built from TRBV28 and TRBJ1-4; 9 positions agree with TRBD1. The germline CDR1 and CDR2 sequences are MDHEN and SYDVKM. This CDR3 has 14 amino acids. V was clipped by 7 bases and J by 6 bases; unmatched bases: 6. CDR3: CASKLQGADEKLFF. The CDR3, as DNA: TGTGCCAGCAAGCTACAGGGGGCAGATGAAAAACTGTTTTTT. Drawing the rest from reference TRBV28 and TRBJ1-4, the complete variable domain is DVKVTQSSRYLVKRTGEKVFLECVQDMDHENMFWYRQDPGLGLRLIYFSYDVKMKEKGDIPEGYSVSREKKERFSLILESASTNQTSMYLCASKLQGADEKLFFGSGTQLSVL.